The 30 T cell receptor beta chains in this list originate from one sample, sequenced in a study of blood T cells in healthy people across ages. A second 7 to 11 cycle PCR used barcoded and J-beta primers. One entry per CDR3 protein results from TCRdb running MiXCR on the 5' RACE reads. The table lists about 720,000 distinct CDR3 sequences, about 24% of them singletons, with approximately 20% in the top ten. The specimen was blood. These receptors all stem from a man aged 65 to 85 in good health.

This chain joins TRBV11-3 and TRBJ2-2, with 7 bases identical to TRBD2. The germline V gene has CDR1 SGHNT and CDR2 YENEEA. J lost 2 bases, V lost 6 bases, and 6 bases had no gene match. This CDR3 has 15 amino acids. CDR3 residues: CASRLLATNTGELFF. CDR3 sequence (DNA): TGTGCCAGCAGATTACTAGCGACCAACACCGGGGAGCTGTTTTTT.

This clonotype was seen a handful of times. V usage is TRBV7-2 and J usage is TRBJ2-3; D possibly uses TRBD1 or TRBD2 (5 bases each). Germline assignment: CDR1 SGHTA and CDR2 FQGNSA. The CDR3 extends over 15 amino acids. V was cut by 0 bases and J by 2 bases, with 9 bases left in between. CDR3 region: CASSLAGPNTDTQYF. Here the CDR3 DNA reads TGTGCCAGCAGCTTAGCGGGACCTAACACAGATACGCAGTATTTT.

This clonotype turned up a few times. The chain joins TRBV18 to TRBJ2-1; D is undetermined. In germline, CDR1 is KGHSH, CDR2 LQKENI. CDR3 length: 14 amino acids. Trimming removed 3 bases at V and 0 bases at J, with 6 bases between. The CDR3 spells CASSPPDSYNEQFF. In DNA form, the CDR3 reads TGTGCCAGCTCACCTCCGGACTCCTACAATGAGCAGTTCTTC.

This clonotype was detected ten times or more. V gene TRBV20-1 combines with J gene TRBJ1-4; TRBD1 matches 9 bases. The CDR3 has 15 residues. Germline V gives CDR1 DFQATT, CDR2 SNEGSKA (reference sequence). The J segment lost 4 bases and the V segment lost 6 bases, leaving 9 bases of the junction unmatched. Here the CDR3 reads CSANTPGQGNEKLFF. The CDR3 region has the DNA TGCAGTGCAAACACCCCGGGACAGGGTAATGAAAAACTGTTTTTT.

CDR3 DNA sequence: TGTGCCAGCAGCTTAGCAATGGGGACCTCCTTCCCCTTTACCAATGAGCAGTTCTTC. Amino acid sequence: CASSLAMGTSFPFTNEQFF. V and J are TRBV7-8 and TRBJ2-5; perhaps D is TRBD1 or TRBD2 (5 bases each). Matching the DNA end better, TRBJ2-1 makes the J call doubtful. The CDR3 has 19 residues. CDR1 is SGHVS and CDR2 is FQNEAQ in the germline V gene.

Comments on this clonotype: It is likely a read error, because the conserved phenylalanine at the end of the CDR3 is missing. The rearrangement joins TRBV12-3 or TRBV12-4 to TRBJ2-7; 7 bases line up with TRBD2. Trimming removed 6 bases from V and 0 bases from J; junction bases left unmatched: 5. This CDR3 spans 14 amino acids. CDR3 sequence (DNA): TGTGCCAGCAGCTCGACTAGCCCCTCCTACGAGCAGTACCTC. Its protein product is CASSSTSPSYEQYL.

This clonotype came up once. The CDR3 DNA follows: TGCGCCAGCAGCTTGCAGGGGGCGCGGAGCACTGAAGCTTTCTTT. Amino acid sequence: CASSLQGARSTEAFF. This chain joins TRBV5-1 and TRBJ1-1; 8 bases align to TRBD1. The CDR3 totals 15 residues. Trimming at V came to 1 base and at J to 4 bases, leaving 6 bases not matched to a gene. Germline V lookup: CDR1 SGHRS, CDR2 YFSETQ. Together with reference TRBV5-1 and TRBJ1-1, the CDR3 gives the full variable domain: KAGVTQTPRYLIKTRGQQVTLSCSPISGHRSVSWYQQTPGQGLQFLFEYFSETQRNKGNFPGRFSGRQFSNSRSEMNVSTLELGDSALYLCASSLQGARSTEAFFGQGTRLTVV.

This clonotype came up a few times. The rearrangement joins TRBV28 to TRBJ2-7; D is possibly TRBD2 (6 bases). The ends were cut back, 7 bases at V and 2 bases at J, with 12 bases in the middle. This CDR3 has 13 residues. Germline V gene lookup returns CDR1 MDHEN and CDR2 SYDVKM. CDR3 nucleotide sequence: TGTGCCAGCACGCGGGACGCCACCTACGAGCAGTACTTC. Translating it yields CASTRDATYEQYF.

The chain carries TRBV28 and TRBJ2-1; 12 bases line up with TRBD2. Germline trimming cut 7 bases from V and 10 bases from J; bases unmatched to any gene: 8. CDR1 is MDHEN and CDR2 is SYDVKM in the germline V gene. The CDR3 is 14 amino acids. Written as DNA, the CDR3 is TGTGCCAGCAAAACTAGCGGGGGGTCGCGAGAGCAGTTCTTC. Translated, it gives CASKTSGGSREQFF.

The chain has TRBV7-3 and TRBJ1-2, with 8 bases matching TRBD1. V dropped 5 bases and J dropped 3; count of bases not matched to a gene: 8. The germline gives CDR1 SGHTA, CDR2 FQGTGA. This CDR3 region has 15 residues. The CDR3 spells CASSPDGQGDYGYTF. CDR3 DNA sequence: TGTGCCAGCAGCCCTGATGGACAGGGCGACTATGGCTACACCTTC.

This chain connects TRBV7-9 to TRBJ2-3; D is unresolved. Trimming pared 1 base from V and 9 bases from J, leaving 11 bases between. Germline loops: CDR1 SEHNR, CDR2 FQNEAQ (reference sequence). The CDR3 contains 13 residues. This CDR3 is CASSLVGSLTQYF. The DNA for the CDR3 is TGTGCCAGCAGCTTAGTTGGGTCATTGACGCAGTATTTT.

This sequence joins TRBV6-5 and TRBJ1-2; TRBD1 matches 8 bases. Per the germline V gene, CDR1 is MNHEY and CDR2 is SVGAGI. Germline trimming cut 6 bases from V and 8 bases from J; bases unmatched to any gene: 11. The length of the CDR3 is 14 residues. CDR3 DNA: TGTGCCAGCAGAACCGGGACAGGAGATTGGGGCTACACCTTC. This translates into CASRTGTGDWGYTF.

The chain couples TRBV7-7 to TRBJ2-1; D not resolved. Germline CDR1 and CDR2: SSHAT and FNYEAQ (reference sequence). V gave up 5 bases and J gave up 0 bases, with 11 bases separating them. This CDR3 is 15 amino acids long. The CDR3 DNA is TGTGCCAGCAGCCCCCTGCCGGGCTCCTACAATGAGCAGTTCTTC. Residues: CASSPLPGSYNEQFF.

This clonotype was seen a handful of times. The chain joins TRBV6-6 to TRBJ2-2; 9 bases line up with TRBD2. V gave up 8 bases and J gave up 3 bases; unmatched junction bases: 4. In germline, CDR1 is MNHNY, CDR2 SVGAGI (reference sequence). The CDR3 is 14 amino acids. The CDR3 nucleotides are TGTGCCAGCTTGTCTAGCGGGGACACCGGGGAGCTGTTTTTT. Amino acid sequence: CASLSSGDTGELFF.

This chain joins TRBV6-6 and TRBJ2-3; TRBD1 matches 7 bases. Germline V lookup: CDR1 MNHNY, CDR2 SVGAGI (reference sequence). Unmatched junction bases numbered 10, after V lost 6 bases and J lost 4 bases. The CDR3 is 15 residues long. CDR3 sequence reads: CASSPWVTGSDTQYF. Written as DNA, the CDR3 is TGTGCCAGCAGCCCCTGGGTGACAGGGTCAGATACGCAGTATTTT.

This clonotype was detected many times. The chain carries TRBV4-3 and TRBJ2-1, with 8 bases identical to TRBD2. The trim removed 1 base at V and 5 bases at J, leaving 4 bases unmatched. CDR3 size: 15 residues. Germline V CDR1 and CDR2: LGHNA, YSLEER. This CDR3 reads CASSQGPGGNNEQFF. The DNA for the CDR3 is TGCGCCAGCAGCCAAGGGCCGGGAGGGAACAATGAGCAGTTCTTC.

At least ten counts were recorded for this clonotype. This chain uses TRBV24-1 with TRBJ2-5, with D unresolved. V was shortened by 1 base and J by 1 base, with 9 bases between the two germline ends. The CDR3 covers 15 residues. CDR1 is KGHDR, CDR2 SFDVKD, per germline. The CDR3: CATSDFGTAQETQYF. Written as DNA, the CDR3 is TGTGCCACCAGTGATTTCGGTACAGCCCAAGAGACCCAGTACTTC.

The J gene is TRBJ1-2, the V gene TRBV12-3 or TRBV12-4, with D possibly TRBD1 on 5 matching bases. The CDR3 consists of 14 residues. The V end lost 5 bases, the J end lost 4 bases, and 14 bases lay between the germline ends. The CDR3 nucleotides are TGTGCCAGCAGTCACCACTCGACAGTCTATGGCTACACCTTC. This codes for CASSHHSTVYGYTF.

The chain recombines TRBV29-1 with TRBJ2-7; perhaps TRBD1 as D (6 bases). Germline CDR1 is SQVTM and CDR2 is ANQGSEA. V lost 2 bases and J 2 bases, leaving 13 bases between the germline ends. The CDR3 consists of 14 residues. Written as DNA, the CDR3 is TGCAGCGTTGAAAATCCCCAGGGGACCTACGAGCAGTACTTC. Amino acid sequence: CSVENPQGTYEQYF.

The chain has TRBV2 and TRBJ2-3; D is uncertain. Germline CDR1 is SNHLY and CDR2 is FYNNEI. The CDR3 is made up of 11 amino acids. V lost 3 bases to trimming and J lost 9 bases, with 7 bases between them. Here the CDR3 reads CASSDVATQYF. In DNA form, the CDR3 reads TGTGCCAGCAGTGATGTGGCGACGCAGTATTTT.

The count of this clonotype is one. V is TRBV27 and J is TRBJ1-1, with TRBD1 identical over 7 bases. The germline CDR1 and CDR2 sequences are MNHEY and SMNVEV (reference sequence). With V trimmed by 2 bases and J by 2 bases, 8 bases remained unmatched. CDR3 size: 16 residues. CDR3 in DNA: TGTGCCAGCAGTTTAGCGACAGGGATATTCAACACTGAAGCTTTCTTT. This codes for CASSLATGIFNTEAFF.

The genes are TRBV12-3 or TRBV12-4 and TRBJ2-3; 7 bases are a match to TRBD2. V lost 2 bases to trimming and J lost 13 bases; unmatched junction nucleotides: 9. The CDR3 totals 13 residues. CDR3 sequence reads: CASSLTSGDAEYF. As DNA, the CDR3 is TGTGCCAGCAGTTTAACGAGCGGGGATGCGGAGTATTTT.

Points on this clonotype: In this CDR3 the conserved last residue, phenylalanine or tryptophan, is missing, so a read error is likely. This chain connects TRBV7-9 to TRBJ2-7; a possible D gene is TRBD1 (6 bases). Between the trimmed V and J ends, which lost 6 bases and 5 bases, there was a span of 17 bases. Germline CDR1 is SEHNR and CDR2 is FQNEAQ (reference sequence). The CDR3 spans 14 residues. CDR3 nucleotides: TGTGCCAGCAGTTCAGCAGGGGCCCCGAACGAGCAGTACGAC. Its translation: CASSSAGAPNEQYD.

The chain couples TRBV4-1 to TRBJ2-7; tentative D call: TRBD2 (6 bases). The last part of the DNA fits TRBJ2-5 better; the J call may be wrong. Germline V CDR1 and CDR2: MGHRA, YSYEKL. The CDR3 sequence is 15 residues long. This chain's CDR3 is CASSQGDRGTGTQYF. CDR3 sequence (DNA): TGCGCCAGCAGCCAAGGGGACCGGGGGACGGGGACCCAGTACTTC.

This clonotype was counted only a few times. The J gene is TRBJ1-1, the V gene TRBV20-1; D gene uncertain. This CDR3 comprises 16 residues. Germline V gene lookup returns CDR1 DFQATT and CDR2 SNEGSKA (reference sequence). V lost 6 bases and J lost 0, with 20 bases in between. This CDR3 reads CSAPPRLRVMNTEAFF. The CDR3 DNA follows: TGCAGTGCCCCCCCTCGGCTCAGAGTTATGAACACTGAAGCTTTCTTT.

CDR3 nucleotides: TGTGCCAGCAGAAGACTGACAGAGGGGAACACTGAAGCTTTCTTT. This gives the protein CASRRLTEGNTEAFF. This sequence joins TRBV6-5 and TRBJ1-1, with D maybe TRBD1 (5 bases). Germline V gene data show CDR1 as MNHEY and CDR2 as SVGAGI. The CDR3 length is 15 residues. Trimming took 6 bases from V and 1 from J, leaving 15 bases between them.

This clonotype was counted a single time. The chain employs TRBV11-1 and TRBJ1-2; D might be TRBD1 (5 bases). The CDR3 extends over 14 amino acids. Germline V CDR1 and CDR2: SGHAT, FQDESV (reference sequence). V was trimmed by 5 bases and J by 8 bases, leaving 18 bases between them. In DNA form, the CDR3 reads TGTGCCAGCAGCCGGGACTCACCCCAAGGGGGCTACACCTTC. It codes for CASSRDSPQGGYTF.

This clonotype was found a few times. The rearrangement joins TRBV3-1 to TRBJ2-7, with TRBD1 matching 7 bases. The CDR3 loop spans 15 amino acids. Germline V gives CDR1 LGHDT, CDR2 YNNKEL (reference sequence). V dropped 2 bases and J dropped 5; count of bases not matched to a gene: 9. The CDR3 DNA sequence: TGTGCCAGCAGCCAACAGAGACAGGGCCCCCACGAGCAGTACTTC. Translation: CASSQQRQGPHEQYF.

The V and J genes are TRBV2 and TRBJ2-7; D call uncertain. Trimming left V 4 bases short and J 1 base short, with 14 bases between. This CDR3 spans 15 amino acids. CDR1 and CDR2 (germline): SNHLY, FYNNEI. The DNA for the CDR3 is TGTGCCAGCAGTGTTGGTGATACCCGGTCCTACGAGCAGTACTTC. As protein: CASSVGDTRSYEQYF.

CDR3 nucleotide sequence: TGTGCCAGCCGGGTGGGGGGGTATAGCAATCAGCCCCAGCATTTT. Its protein product is CASRVGGYSNQPQHF. The chain couples TRBV12-3 or TRBV12-4 to TRBJ1-5; possible D gene TRBD1, 5 bases. The CDR3 is 15 residues long. Trimming removed 8 bases from V and 0 bases from J, with 14 bases in between.